The rows below give T cell receptor beta chains drawn from one sample of a study of blood T cell repertoires in COVID-19. Assay used: immunoSEQ multiplex PCR; TCRdb lists only in-frame clones, some missing. The sample lists approximately 240,000 clones, 80% to 90% occurring once. Input material: peripheral blood. Every receptor here comes from a woman in her sixties or seventies who had recovered from COVID-19. CDR3s leave out the opening cysteine and the closing phenylalanine or tryptophan.

V: TRBV4-3
J: TRBJ2-1
CDR3: ASSQDGAQNEQF

V: TRBV7-9
J: TRBJ2-7
CDR3: ASSERQGPSWEQY

V: TRBV18
J: TRBJ2-3
CDR3: ASSPTTGGTDTQY

V: TRBV6-5
J: TRBJ1-5
CDR3: ASSFAGDVFQPQH

V: TRBV7-3
J: TRBJ2-1
CDR3: ASSWGQGFDEQF

V: TRBV7-2
J: TRBJ2-1
CDR3: ASSQGLAGTNEQF

V: TRBV27
J: TRBJ2-2
CDR3: ASSLILFGNTGELF

V: TRBV18
J: TRBJ2-1
CDR3: ASSTDRLVSYNEQF

V: TRBV12-3/TRBV12-4
J: TRBJ1-2
CDR3: ASSLDRVAGYT

V: TRBV6-5
J: TRBJ1-6
CDR3: ASSYSAGIYNSPLH

V: TRBV2
J: TRBJ2-7
CDR3: ASSAETSSYEQY

V: TRBV7-8
J: TRBJ2-3
CDR3: ASRPSRVSSTDTQY

V: TRBV3-1/TRBV3-2
J: TRBJ1-4
CDR3: ASSQQAGGLYEKLF

V: TRBV10-3
J: TRBJ1-2
CDR3: AISPQGRYGYT

V: TRBV29-1
J: TRBJ1-2
CDR3: SVLTGVNGYT

V: TRBV29-1
J: TRBJ2-1
CDR3: SVDSRRGWGYNEQF

V: TRBV9
J: TRBJ2-5
CDR3: ASSHPAVGGKETQY

V: TRBV10-3
J: TRBJ1-2
CDR3: ARRQGSGYGYT

V: TRBV25-1
J: TRBJ1-6
CDR3: ASSELGIANSPLH

V: TRBV9
J: TRBJ2-5
CDR3: ASSTRTSGPQETQY

V: TRBV9
J: TRBJ2-1
CDR3: ASSVAASGGHNEQF

V: TRBV19
J: TRBJ2-7
CDR3: ASSIGTGYSYEQY

V: TRBV23-1
J: TRBJ2-3
CDR3: ASSPPPGLATDTQY

V: TRBV18
J: TRBJ1-4
CDR3: ASSPTGQGREKLF

V: TRBV7-6
J: TRBJ1-3
CDR3: ASSFYSGQGASPRVQVPIY

V: TRBV10-3
J: TRBJ2-1
CDR3: ATASGTGDEQF

V: TRBV10-1
J: TRBJ2-7
CDR3: ASSGGARSYEQY

V: TRBV12-5
J: TRBJ1-6
CDR3: ASGLANNSPLH

V: TRBV3-1/TRBV3-2
J: TRBJ1-2
CDR3: ASSLSGQGAHYGYT

V: TRBV5-1
J: TRBJ2-3
CDR3: ASSLGLAGPTDTQY

V: TRBV5-4
J: TRBJ2-1
CDR3: ASSLAGQGGGEQF

V: TRBV2
J: TRBJ1-1
CDR3: ASSPSVRLESEAF

V: TRBV11-2
J: TRBJ1-2
CDR3: ASSWDRGNYGYT

V: TRBV5-1
J: TRBJ2-1
CDR3: ASSLDPSGGAYNEQF

V: TRBV28
J: TRBJ1-4
CDR3: ASSFGGASEKLF

V: TRBV7-2
J: TRBJ2-3
CDR3: ASSLWPAGGATDTQY

V: TRBV5-5
J: TRBJ2-4
CDR3: ASSFWTGSGAKNIQY

V: TRBV6-5
J: TRBJ1-2
CDR3: ASSYGGARGGYT

V: TRBV6-4
J: TRBJ1-2
CDR3: ASRPTTGGGGYT

V: TRBV5-4
J: TRBJ1-6
CDR3: ASSLREGGQGNSPLH

V: TRBV10-3
J: TRBJ2-7
CDR3: AISGTRVDHEQY

V: TRBV27
J: TRBJ2-3
CDR3: ASSKLAGGPDTQY

V: TRBV6-6
J: TRBJ2-5
CDR3: ASSPPGVGQY

V: TRBV18
J: TRBJ1-1
CDR3: ASSLTRQGNTEAF

V: TRBV11-3
J: TRBJ2-7
CDR3: ASSSGTGGEQY

V: TRBV7-8
J: TRBJ1-2
CDR3: ASSLLVAGRSYGYT

V: TRBV6-5
J: TRBJ2-1
CDR3: ASSYRDDRGGNEQF

V: TRBV30
J: TRBJ2-7
CDR3: AWGPLKEQY

V: TRBV6-6
J: TRBJ1-1
CDR3: ASSYWPEAF

V: TRBV20-1
J: TRBJ1-2
CDR3: SASTGYT

V: TRBV3-1/TRBV3-2
J: TRBJ2-7
CDR3: ASSQGEVQY

V: TRBV25-1
J: TRBJ1-4
CDR3: ASSVTATNEKLF

V: TRBV29-1
J: TRBJ1-2
CDR3: SVDGTGDGYT

V: TRBV7-9
J: TRBJ1-2
CDR3: ASSLVWATDYGYT